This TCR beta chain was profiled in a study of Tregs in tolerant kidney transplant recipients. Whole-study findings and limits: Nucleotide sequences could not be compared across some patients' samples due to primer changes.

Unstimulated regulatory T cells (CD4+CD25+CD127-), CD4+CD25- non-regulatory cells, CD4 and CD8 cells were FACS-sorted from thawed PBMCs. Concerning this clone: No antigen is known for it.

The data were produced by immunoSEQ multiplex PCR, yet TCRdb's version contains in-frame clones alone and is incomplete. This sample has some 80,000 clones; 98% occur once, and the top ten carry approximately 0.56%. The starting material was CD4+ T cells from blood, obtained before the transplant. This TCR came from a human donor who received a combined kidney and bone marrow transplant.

The chain's CDR3 is CASSSFRDSPYGYTF. Here the CDR3 DNA reads TGTGCCAGCAGTTCGTTCCGGGACAGTCCATATGGCTACACCTTC. This chain connects TRBV6-5 to TRBJ1-2, with 7 positions matching TRBD1. This CDR3 contains 15 residues. The V gene's germline CDR1 is MNHEY and CDR2 SVGAGI. Unmatched junction bases numbered 10, after V lost 4 bases and J lost 5 bases.